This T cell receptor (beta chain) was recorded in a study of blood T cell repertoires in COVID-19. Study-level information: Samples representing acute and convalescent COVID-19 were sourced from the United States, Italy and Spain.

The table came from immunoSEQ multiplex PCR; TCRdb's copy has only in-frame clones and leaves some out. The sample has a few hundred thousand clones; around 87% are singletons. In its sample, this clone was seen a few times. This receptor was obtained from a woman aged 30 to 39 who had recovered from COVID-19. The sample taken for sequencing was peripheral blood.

CDR3 nucleotide sequence: TGTGCCAGCAGCTCCACAGGGGGAGGCTACACCTTC. Its protein product is CASSSTGGGYTF. The chain has TRBV11-2 and TRBJ1-2; the match to TRBD1 covers 8 bases. Germline CDR1 SGHAT, CDR2 FQNNGV. This CDR3 comprises 12 residues. Trimming removed 4 bases from V and 8 bases from J; junction bases left unmatched: 3.